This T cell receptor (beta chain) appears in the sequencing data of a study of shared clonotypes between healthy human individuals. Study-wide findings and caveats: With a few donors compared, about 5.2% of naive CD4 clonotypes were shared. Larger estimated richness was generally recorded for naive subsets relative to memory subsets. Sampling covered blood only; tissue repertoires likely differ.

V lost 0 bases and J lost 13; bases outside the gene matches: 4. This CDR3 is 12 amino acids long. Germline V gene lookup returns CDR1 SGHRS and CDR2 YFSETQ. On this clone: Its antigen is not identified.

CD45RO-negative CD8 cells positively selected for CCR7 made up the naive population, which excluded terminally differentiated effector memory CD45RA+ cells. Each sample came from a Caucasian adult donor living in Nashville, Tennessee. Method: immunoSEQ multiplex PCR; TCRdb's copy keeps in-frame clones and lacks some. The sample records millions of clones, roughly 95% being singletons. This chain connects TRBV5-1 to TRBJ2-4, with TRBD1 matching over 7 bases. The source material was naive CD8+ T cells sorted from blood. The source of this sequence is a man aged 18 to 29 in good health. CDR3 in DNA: TGCGCCAGCAGCTTGGCCGGGACAGAACAGTACTTC. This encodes CASSLAGTEQYF.